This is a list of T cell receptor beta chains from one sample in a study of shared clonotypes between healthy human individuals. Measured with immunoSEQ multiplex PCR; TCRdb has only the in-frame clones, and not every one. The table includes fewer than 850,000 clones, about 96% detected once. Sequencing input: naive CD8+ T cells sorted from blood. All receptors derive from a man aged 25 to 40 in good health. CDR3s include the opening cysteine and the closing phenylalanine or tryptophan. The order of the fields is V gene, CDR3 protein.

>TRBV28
CASTCPDGVECAEAFF
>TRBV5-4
CASSLETGTNSYEQYF
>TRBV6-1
CASSAGFDFSFAEAFF
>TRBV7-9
CASSYYSGGPRNYGYTF
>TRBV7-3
CASSPGGGGSTDTQYF
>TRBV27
CASSLSRADIQYF
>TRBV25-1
CASSVTGYNEQFF
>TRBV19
CASSILPGSYEQYF
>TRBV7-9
CASSLRTGEAPNTGELFF
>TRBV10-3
CAIGLGLAGEGDTQYF
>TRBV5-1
CASNWGGPSGYEQYF
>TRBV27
CASRTSGTQETQYF